Below are 22 T cell receptor beta chains sequenced from a single sample in a study of control samples from healthy donors and cancer patients. The repertoire was sequenced with immunoSEQ multiplex PCR; TCRdb's copy has only in-frame clones and lacks some. Altogether 75,000 to 100,000 clones are present, roughly 78% being singletons, with the ten largest covering approximately 2%. Specimen: blood. The receptors stem from a man aged 60 to 75 in good health.

This chain uses TRBV4-1 with TRBJ2-7; 9 bases are a match to TRBD1. Germline loops: CDR1 MGHRA, CDR2 YSYEKL. This CDR3 is built from 21 residues. J gave up 3 bases and V 4 bases, and 25 bases lay outside the gene matches. Here the CDR3 reads CASSRKGLRDREDQGYYEQYF. The CDR3 coding sequence is TGCGCCAGCAGCCGGAAGGGGCTAAGGGACAGGGAAGACCAGGGTTACTACGAGCAGTACTTC.

The CDR3 spells CASSSRTGDTEAFF. The CDR3 nucleotides read TGTGCCAGCAGCTCCAGGACAGGAGACACTGAAGCTTTCTTT. The rearrangement uses TRBV5-4 and TRBJ1-1; 7 bases align to TRBD1. With V trimmed by 3 bases and J by 3 bases, 5 bases remained unmatched. CDR1 is SGHNT and CDR2 is YYREEE in the germline V gene (reference sequence). The CDR3 loop spans 14 amino acids.

The chain is built from TRBV5-8 and TRBJ2-7; 7 bases are a match to TRBD1. V dropped 6 bases and J dropped 7; count of bases not matched to a gene: 19. The germline V gene has CDR1 SGHTS and CDR2 YDEGEE. The CDR3 contains 16 residues. This CDR3 reads CASTIRGYRGLWEQYF. CDR3 bases: TGTGCCAGCACCATACGGGGTTATAGGGGGCTATGGGAGCAGTACTTC.

The rearrangement links TRBV5-5 to TRBJ2-7; D gene unclear. V gave up 2 bases and J gave up 3 bases, with 9 bases separating them. Germline V gene sequence: CDR1 SGHKS, CDR2 YYEKEE (reference sequence). This CDR3 is 13 amino acids long. The CDR3 DNA is TGTGCCAGCAGCTTTGCACAGAGCTACGAGCAGTACTTC. Translated, it gives CASSFAQSYEQYF.

This chain uses TRBV5-6 with TRBJ2-7; no firm D call. The germline CDR1 and CDR2 sequences are SGHDT and YYEEEE. The ends were cut back, 0 bases at V and 0 bases at J, with 10 bases in the middle. CDR3 size: 15 residues. CDR3 in DNA: TGTGCCAGCAGCTTGGCCAAACTGCTCTCCTACGAGCAGTACTTC. It translates to CASSLAKLLSYEQYF.

The V and J genes are TRBV19 and TRBJ2-7; 7 bases align to TRBD1. V lost 1 base, J lost 3 bases, and 6 bases stayed unmatched. CDR1 and CDR2 (germline): LNHDA, SQIVND (reference sequence). The CDR3 has 15 residues. The CDR3 protein is CASSIAPTGRYEQYF. CDR3 sequence (DNA): TGTGCCAGTAGTATAGCTCCGACAGGGCGCTACGAGCAGTACTTC.

The chain joins TRBV9 to TRBJ2-5; 7 bases fit TRBD1. V was clipped by 0 bases and J by 3 bases; unmatched bases: 8. The CDR3 runs 16 residues. The germline V gene encodes CDR1 SGDLS and CDR2 YYNGEE. CDR3 sequence (DNA): TGTGCCAGCAGCGTAGGCAAAGGGGGCAGAGAAGAGACCCAGTACTTC. It codes for CASSVGKGGREETQYF.

The chain joins TRBV7-6 to TRBJ2-1, with D possibly matching TRBD1 (6 bases). The CDR3 extends over 16 amino acids. The germline CDR1 and CDR2 sequences are SGHVS and FNYEAQ. Deletions cut 5 bases from V and 8 bases from J, with 22 bases between. CDR3 bases: TGTGCCAGCAGCCCCAGACAGGCCGGCCCTAGGTATGAGCAGTTCTTC. Translated: CASSPRQAGPRYEQFF.

This chain connects TRBV27 to TRBJ2-1, with 8 bases that match TRBD2. The CDR3 has 15 amino acids. The V gene end was trimmed by 7 bases and the J gene end by 1 base; junction bases not matched to a gene: 6. Germline values: CDR1 MNHEY, CDR2 SMNVEV (reference sequence). CDR3 DNA sequence: TGTGCCAGCACCCGGGGGGGAACTTCCTACAATGAGCAGTTCTTC. Translated: CASTRGGTSYNEQFF.

The rearrangement uses TRBV11-2 and TRBJ1-1; D is ambiguous. V lost 2 bases and J 8 bases, leaving 9 bases between the germline ends. The CDR3 sequence is 12 residues long. In germline, CDR1 is SGHAT, CDR2 FQNNGV. The CDR3 nucleotides are TGTGCCAGCAGCTTAATCCTCAGAGAAGCTTTCTTT. Protein: CASSLILREAFF.

The J gene is TRBJ2-7, the V gene TRBV7-2; 7 bases are a match to TRBD2. CDR1 and CDR2 (germline): SGHTA, FQGNSA. The CDR3 is 16 amino acids. After removal of 1 base from V and 3 bases from J, the junction contained 9 bases not matched to a gene. The CDR3 is CASSLEAGDTYYEQYF. The CDR3 nucleotides read TGTGCCAGCAGCTTAGAGGCGGGAGACACTTACTACGAGCAGTACTTC.

The rearrangement links TRBV10-3 to TRBJ2-2, with TRBD2 identical over 14 bases. The length of the CDR3 is 17 residues. J lost 6 bases, V lost 10 bases, and 13 bases had no gene match. From germline, CDR1 is ENHRY and CDR2 SYGVKD. For the CDR3, the DNA is TGTGCCACTGCGGGACTAGCGGGAGATTTCGGTCCCGGGGAGCTGTTTTTT. Translation: CATAGLAGDFGPGELFF.

V is TRBV3-1 (or the pseudogene TRBV3-2) and J is TRBJ1-6; 8 nucleotides align to TRBD1. The CDR3 consists of 14 residues. Unmatched junction bases numbered 8, after V lost 3 bases and J lost 13 bases. Germline CDR1 is LGHDT and CDR2 is YNNKEL (reference sequence). This chain's CDR3 is CASSHRTGPGPLHF. The CDR3 nucleotides read TGTGCCAGCAGCCACAGGACAGGGCCAGGGCCCCTCCACTTT.

V and J are TRBV7-3 and TRBJ2-2; D remains unclear. The CDR3 extends over 15 amino acids. V shed 0 bases and J shed 6 bases, with 11 bases lying between them. CDR1 and CDR2 (germline): SGHTA, FQGTGA. The CDR3 DNA reads as TGTGCCAGCAGCTTAACCGCCTCTAACGCCGGGGAGCTGTTTTTT. This translates into CASSLTASNAGELFF.

The genes are TRBV6-5 and TRBJ2-5; possible D gene TRBD2, 5 bases. Germline values: CDR1 MNHEY, CDR2 SVGAGI. This CDR3 contains 15 residues. The V end was cut by 11 bases, the J end by 0 bases, with 19 bases between. CDR3 amino acids: CAVWGVGSDQETQYF. CDR3 coding DNA: TGTGCCGTATGGGGTGTTGGGAGCGACCAAGAGACCCAGTACTTC.

This clone has a handful of counts. This rearrangement joins TRBV4-1 to TRBJ1-1, with D perhaps matching TRBD1 (5 bases). V lost 8 bases and J lost 2, with 18 bases in between. This CDR3 contains 15 residues. Germline CDR1 and CDR2: MGHRA and YSYEKL. CDR3 protein: CASRRVGGVNTEAFF. The DNA of the CDR3 is TGCGCCAGCCGCCGAGTCGGGGGTGTAAACACTGAAGCTTTCTTT.

The chain carries TRBV13 and TRBJ1-1; 7 bases are a match to TRBD1. Germline V gene data show CDR1 as PRHDT and CDR2 as FYEKMQ (reference sequence). The V segment lost 10 bases and the J segment 7 bases; nucleotides outside the gene matches: 18. This CDR3 comprises 15 residues. CDR3 DNA sequence: TGTGCCACCCCCCTATCAGGGGGGCCCTTACATGAAGCTTTCTTT. Its translation is CATPLSGGPLHEAFF.

The chain has TRBV6-1 and TRBJ2-5, with unresolved D. There are 10 residues in the CDR3. Germline CDR1 MNHNS, CDR2 SASEGT. The ends were cut back, 3 bases at V and 7 bases at J, with 3 bases in the middle. The chain's CDR3 is CASSDPTQYF. In DNA form, the CDR3 reads TGTGCCAGCAGTGACCCGACCCAGTACTTC.

The chain has TRBV12-3 or TRBV12-4 and TRBJ2-1; no definite D call. Trimming cost V 5 bases and J 2 bases, with 4 bases left between them. This CDR3 is 12 amino acids long. CDR3 protein: CASSLAYNEQFF. In DNA form, the CDR3 reads TGTGCCAGCAGTCTGGCCTACAATGAGCAGTTCTTC.

The CDR3 here is CASSKSEREQYF. The CDR3 DNA reads as TGTGCCAGCTCAAAATCCGAGCGAGAGCAGTACTTC. J is TRBJ2-7 and V is TRBV18, with D hard to call. From germline, CDR1 is KGHSH and CDR2 LQKENI. This CDR3 is built from 12 residues. V was clipped by 5 bases and J by 7 bases, with 12 bases between them. The full variable domain, its missing parts supplied by reference TRBV18 and TRBJ2-7, is NAGVMQNPRHLVRRRGQEARLRCSPMKGHSHVYWYRQLPEEGLKFMVYLQKENIIDESGMPKERFSAEFPKEGPSILRIQQVVRGDSAAYFCASSKSEREQYFGPGTRLTVT.

V and J are TRBV10-3 and TRBJ2-5, with TRBD2 matching 7 bases. V gave up 4 bases and J gave up 1 base; unmatched junction bases: 6. This CDR3 spans 15 amino acids. Germline CDR1 and CDR2: ENHRY and SYGVKD. The CDR3 reads CAISGGLAVQETQYF. The DNA of the CDR3 is TGTGCCATCAGTGGGGGCCTAGCGGTCCAAGAGACCCAGTACTTC.

V gene TRBV19 combines with J gene TRBJ1-5; 7 nucleotides match TRBD1. J gave up 2 bases and V 1 base, and 8 bases lay outside the gene matches. Per the germline V gene, CDR1 is LNHDA and CDR2 is SQIVND (reference sequence). This CDR3 contains 17 residues. CDR3 sequence (DNA): TGTGCCAGTAGTATAGCGGGACACAGGGGAGGCAATCAGCCCCAGCATTTT. Translating gives CASSIAGHRGGNQPQHF. The full variable domain, its missing parts supplied by reference TRBV19 and TRBJ1-5, is DGGITQSPKYLFRKEGQNVTLSCEQNLNHDAMYWYRQDPGQGLRLIYYSQIVNDFQKGDIAEGYSVSREKKESFPLTVTSAQKNPTAFYLCASSIAGHRGGNQPQHFGDGTRLSIL.